This TCR beta chain originates from a study of lymphopenia after photon versus proton radiotherapy. Whole-study findings and limits: Better survival with proton therapy was suggested as possible, not demonstrated. After the lymphocyte nadir, photon-treated repertoires showed oligoclonal expansion, especially of CD8+ Temra cells.

The CDR3 runs to 11 residues. Germline CDR1 and CDR2: DFQATT and SNEGSKA (reference sequence). V was shortened by 0 bases and J by 9 bases, with 7 bases between the two germline ends. TCRdb's table, derived via immunoSEQ multiplex PCR, lists solely in-frame clones and lacks some. The data contain 50,000 or so clones, 92% of them seen just once; the ten biggest clones take up about a sixth. With regard to this clone: Its specificity is unknown.

The chain couples TRBV20-1 to TRBJ2-3; the D is unclear. This receptor was taken from a woman in her thirties or forties with cholangiocarcinoma. The specimen was peripheral blood, collected from a patient treated with photon-based radiotherapy. CDR3 in amino acids: CSAREVGTQYF. In DNA form, the CDR3 reads TGCAGTGCTAGAGAAGTGGGGACGCAGTATTTT.